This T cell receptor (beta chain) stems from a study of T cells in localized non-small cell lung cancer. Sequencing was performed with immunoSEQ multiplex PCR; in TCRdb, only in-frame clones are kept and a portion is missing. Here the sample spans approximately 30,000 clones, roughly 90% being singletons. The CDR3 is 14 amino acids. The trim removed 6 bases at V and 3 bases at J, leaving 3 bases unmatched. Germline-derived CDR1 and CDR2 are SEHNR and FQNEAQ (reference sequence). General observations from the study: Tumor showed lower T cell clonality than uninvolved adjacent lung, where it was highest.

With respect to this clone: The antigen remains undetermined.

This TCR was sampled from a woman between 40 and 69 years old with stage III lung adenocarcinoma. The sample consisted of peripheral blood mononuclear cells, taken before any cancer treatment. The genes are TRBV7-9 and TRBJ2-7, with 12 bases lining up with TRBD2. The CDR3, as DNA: TGTGCCAGCAGGGAGACTAGCGGGGGCTACGAGCAGTACTTC. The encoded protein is CASRETSGGYEQYF.